This T cell receptor beta chain is drawn from a study of T cells in Graves' hyperthyroidism and ophthalmopathy. TCR beta CDR3 region amplification was performed from RNA transcripts. Using the HTBI primer set, a first-round RT-PCR was run on the TCR CDR3. TCRdb called the multiplex PCR reads again in MiXCR, with one record for every CDR3 protein. The sample consists of under 450,000 distinct CDR3 sequences, about a sixth of them appearing once. The V end was cut by 5 bases, the J end by 4 bases, with 18 bases between. In germline, CDR1 is SGDLS, CDR2 YYNGEE. This CDR3 has 15 amino acids. This clonotype was counted ten times or more.

The TCR comes from a woman in her twenties or thirties with Graves' hyperthyroidism that later progressed to Graves' ophthalmopathy. This chain joins TRBV9 and TRBJ1-1, with D maybe TRBD1 (5 bases). Input material: blood. CDR3 sequence (DNA): TGTGCCAGCAGTGCATCTGCGGGGGTGGGCACTGAAGCTTTCTTT. Its translation is CASSASAGVGTEAFF.